This T cell receptor beta chain is drawn from a study of blood T cell repertoires in COVID-19. This clone was detected a few times. The table came from immunoSEQ multiplex PCR; TCRdb's copy has only in-frame clones and leaves some out. The data hold approximately 280,000 clones, with almost 85% observed a single time. V dropped 1 base and J dropped 6; count of bases not matched to a gene: 6. There are 16 residues in the CDR3. Germline loops: CDR1 LNHDA, CDR2 SQIVND (reference sequence). The chain couples TRBV19 to TRBJ2-7; 13 bases map to TRBD2. Sequenced: peripheral blood. The TCR was taken from a middle-aged man with active or convalescent COVID-19. As DNA, the CDR3 is TGTGCCAGTAGTATAGGGACTAGCGGGAGCTTGGGCGAGCAGTACTTC. Translating gives CASSIGTSGSLGEQYF.